Detailed here is one T cell receptor (beta chain). This specimen belongs to a study of blood T cell repertoires in COVID-19. Turning to the study itself: The United States, Italy and Spain supplied acute and convalescent COVID-19 samples. Sources were T cells, B-cell-depleted T cells, or PBMCs; the material itself was cDNA or gDNA.

The Seattle patients joined while their infection was active and were tracked longitudinally afterward. How the authors handled the data: Amplification with reference gene primers provided the estimates of nucleated cell counts. Sequenced by immunoSEQ multiplex PCR; TCRdb stores in-frame clones only, minus some. Clonal size and the V and J genes are those of that table, whereas D and trimming came from the DNA. The data contain more than 300,000 clones, more than 70% of them singletons. V was pared by 1 base and J by 2 bases, with 4 bases between. CDR3 length: 13 amino acids. Germline V gene data show CDR1 as SEHNR and CDR2 as FQNEAQ (reference sequence).

The clonotype was recovered from a woman in her 30s with COVID-19, enrolled during active disease. Sequencing was done on a sample of peripheral blood. The chain has TRBV7-9 and TRBJ2-3; unclear D gene. The CDR3 coding sequence is TGTGCCAGCAGCTTAGGACTCACAGATACGCAGTATTTT. Translated: CASSLGLTDTQYF.